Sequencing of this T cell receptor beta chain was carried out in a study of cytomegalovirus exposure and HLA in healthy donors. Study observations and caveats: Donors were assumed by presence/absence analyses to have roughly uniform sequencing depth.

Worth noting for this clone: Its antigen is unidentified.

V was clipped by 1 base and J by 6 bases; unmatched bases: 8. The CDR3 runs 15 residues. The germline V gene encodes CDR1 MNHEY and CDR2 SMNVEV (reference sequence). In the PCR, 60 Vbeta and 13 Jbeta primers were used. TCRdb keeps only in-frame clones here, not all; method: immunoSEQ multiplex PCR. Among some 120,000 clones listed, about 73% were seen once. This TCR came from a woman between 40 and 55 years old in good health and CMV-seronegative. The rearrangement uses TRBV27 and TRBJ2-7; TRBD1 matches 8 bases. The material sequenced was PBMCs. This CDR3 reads CASSLWTGTGAEQYF. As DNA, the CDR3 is TGTGCCAGCAGTTTATGGACCGGGACAGGAGCCGAGCAGTACTTC.